This T cell receptor beta chain was found in a study of CD8+ T cells in alopecia areata. Study conclusions and caveats: As there was one nonresponder, how baseline CD8+ expansion relates to response remains uncertain.

RNA extraction and reverse transcription yielded cDNA as sequencing template. Some clones are missing from TCRdb's copy, which holds only in-frame ones; the method was immunoSEQ multiplex PCR. The table has 210,000 or so clones, approximately 65% seen once. The CDR3 runs to 14 residues. Per germline, CDR1 SGHTA and CDR2 FQGNSA. Trimming took 6 bases from V and 3 from J; bases not matched to a gene: 4. The sample holds one count of this clone. Its target is unknown. Treatment reported: oral pan-JAK inhibitor, 5-10 mg twice daily. This clonotype originated in a human donor with alopecia areata. The sample was CD4+ T cells sorted from blood, taken at week 44, from a patient treated with tofacitinib. This chain links TRBV7-2 with TRBJ2-5, with 10 bases matching TRBD2. This CDR3 reads CASRSSGGKETQYF. DNA of the CDR3: TGTGCCAGCAGGTCTAGCGGGGGTAAAGAGACCCAGTACTTC.